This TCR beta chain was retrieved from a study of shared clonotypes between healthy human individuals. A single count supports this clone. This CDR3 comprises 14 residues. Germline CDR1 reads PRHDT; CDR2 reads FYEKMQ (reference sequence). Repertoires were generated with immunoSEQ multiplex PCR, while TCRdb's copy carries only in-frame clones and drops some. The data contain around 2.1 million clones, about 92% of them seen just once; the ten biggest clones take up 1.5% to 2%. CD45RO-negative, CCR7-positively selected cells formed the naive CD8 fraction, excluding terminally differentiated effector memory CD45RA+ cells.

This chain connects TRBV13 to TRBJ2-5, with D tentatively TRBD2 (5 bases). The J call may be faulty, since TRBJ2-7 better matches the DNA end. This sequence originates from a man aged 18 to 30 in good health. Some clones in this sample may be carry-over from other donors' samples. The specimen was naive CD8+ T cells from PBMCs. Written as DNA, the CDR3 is TGTGCCAGCAGCCTCTGGAGGAACTCCTACGAGCAGTACTTC. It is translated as CASSLWRNSYEQYF.